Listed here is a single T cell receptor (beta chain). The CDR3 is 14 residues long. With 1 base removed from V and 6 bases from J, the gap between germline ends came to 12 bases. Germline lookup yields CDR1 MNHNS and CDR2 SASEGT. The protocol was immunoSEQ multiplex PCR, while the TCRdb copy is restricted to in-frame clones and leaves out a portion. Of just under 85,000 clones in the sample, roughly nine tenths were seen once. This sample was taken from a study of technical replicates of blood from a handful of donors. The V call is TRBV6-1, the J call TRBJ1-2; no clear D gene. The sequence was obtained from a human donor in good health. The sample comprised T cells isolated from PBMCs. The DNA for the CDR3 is TGTGCCAGCAGTGAAGGGCTTACCGGAGATGGCTACACCTTC. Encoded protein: CASSEGLTGDGYTF.